The TCR beta chain described here comes from a study of blood T cell repertoires in COVID-19. As for the study in general: Spain, Italy and the United States supplied samples that represented acute and convalescent COVID-19. PBMCs, B-cell-depleted T cells, or T cells were the source of the cDNA or gDNA that made up the material.

The V gene's germline CDR1 is MGHRA and CDR2 YSYEKL. This CDR3 has 16 residues. V lost 1 base, J lost 4 bases, and 5 bases stayed unmatched. In the study's own analysis: Estimated nucleated cell counts came from reference gene primer amplification. Using immunoSEQ multiplex PCR, the repertoire was profiled, and TCRdb retains in-frame clones only, with some absent. V, J and clone size derive from that table, while D and trimming were established from the DNA sequence. The repertoire consists of some 200,000 clones, with 88% occurring once and the leading ten covering about 6.3%. This TCR derives from a man aged 35 to 55 with active or convalescent COVID-19. The sequenced sample consisted of peripheral blood. This chain connects TRBV4-1 to TRBJ1-1; 11 nucleotides agree with TRBD1. The CDR3 DNA follows: TGCGCCAGCAGCCAAGGGACAGGGGGCTGGGGCACTGAAGCTTTCTTT. Amino acids: CASSQGTGGWGTEAFF.